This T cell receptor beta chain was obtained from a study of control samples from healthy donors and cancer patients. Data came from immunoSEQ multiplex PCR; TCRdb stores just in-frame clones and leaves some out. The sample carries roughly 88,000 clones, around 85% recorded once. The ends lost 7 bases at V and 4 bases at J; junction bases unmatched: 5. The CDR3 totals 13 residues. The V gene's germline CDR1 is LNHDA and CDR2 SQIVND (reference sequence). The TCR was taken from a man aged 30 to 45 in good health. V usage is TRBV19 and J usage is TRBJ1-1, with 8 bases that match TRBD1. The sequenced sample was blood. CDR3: CASTSTGVTEAFF. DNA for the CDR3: TGTGCCAGTACCTCGACAGGGGTCACTGAAGCTTTCTTT. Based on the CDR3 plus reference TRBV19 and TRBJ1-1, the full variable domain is DGGITQSPKYLFRKEGQNVTLSCEQNLNHDAMYWYRQDPGQGLRLIYYSQIVNDFQKGDIAEGYSVSREKKESFPLTVTSAQKNPTAFYLCASTSTGVTEAFFGQGTRLTVV.